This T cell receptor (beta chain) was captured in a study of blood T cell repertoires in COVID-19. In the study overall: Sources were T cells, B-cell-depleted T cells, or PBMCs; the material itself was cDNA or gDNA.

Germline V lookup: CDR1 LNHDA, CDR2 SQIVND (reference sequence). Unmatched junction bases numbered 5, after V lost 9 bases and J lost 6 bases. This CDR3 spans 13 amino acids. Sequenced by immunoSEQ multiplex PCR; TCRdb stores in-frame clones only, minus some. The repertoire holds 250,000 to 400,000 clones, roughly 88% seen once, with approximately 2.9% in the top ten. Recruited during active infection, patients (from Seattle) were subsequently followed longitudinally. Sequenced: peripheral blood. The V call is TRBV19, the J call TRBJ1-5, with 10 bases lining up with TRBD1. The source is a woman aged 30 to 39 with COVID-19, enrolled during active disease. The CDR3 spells CASRQGAGQPQHF. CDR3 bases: TGTGCCAGCCGACAGGGGGCTGGTCAGCCCCAGCATTTT.